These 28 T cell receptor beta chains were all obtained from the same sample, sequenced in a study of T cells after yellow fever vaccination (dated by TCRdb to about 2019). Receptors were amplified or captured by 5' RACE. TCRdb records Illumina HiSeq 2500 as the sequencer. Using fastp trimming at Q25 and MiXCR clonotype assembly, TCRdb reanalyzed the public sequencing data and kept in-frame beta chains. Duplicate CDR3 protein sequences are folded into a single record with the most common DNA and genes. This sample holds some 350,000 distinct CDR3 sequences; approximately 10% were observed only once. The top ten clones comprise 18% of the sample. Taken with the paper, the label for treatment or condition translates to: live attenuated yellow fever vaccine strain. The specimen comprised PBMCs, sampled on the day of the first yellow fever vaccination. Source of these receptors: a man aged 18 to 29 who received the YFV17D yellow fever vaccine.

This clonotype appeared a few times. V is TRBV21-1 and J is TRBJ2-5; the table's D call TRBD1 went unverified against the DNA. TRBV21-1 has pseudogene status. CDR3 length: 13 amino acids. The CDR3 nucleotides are TGTGCCAGCAGGGACAGCACCCAAGAGACCCAGTACTTC. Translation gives CASRDSTQETQYF.

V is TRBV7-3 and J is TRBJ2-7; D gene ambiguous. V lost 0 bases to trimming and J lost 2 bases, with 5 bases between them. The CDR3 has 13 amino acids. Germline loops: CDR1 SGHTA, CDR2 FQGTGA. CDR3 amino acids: CASSLTPAYEQYF. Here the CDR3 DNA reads TGTGCCAGCAGCTTAACTCCAGCCTACGAGCAGTACTTC.

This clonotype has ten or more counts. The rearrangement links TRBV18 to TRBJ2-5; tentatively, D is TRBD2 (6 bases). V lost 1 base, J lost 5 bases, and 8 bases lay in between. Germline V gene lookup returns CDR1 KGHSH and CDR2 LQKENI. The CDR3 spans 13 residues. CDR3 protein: CASSPRAGETQYF. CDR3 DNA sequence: TGTGCCAGCTCACCACGGGCGGGGGAGACCCAGTACTTC.

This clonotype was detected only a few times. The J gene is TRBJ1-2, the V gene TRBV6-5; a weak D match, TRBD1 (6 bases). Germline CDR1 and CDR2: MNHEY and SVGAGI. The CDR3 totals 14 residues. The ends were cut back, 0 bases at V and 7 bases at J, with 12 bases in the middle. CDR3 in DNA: TGTGCCAGCAGTTACTCGATGGGGGCGAGTGGCTACACCTTC. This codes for CASSYSMGASGYTF.

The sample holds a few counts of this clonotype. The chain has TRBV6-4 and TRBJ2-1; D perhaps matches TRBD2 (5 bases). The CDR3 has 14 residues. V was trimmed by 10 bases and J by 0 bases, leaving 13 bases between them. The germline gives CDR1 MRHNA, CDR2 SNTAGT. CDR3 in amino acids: CATAASGSYNEQFF. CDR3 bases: TGTGCCACCGCGGCGAGCGGCTCCTACAATGAGCAGTTCTTC.

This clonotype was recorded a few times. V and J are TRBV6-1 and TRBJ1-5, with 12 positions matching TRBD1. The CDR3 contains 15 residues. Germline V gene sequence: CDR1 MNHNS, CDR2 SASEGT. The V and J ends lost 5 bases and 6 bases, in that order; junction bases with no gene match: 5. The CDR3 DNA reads TGTGCCAGCAGTCAGGGACAGGGGGCCAGTCAGCCCCAGCATTTT. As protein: CASSQGQGASQPQHF.

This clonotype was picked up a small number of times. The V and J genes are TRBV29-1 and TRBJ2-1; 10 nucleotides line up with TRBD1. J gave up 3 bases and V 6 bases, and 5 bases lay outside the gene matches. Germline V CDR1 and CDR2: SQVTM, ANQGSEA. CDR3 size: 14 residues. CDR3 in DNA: TGCAGCGTAGTGACAGGGGGCTTCTACAATGAGCAGTTCTTC. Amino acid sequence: CSVVTGGFYNEQFF.

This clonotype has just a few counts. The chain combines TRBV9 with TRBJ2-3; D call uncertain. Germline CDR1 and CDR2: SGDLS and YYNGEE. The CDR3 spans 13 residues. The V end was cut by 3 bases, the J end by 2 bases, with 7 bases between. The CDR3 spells CASSARHTDTQYF. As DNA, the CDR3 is TGTGCCAGCAGCGCCCGCCACACAGATACGCAGTATTTT.

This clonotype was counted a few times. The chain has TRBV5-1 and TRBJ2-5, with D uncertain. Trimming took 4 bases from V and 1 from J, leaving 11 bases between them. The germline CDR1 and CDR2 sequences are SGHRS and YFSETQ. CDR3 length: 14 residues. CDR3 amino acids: CASSPGSPQETQYF. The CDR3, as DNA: TGCGCCAGCAGCCCCGGGTCTCCCCAAGAGACCCAGTACTTC.

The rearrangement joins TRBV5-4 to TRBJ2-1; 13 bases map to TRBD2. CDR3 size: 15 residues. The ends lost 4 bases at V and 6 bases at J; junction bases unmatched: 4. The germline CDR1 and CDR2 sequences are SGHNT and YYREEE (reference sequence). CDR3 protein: CASSGGLAGSNEQFF. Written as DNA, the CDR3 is TGTGCCAGCAGCGGGGGACTAGCGGGGAGCAATGAGCAGTTCTTC.

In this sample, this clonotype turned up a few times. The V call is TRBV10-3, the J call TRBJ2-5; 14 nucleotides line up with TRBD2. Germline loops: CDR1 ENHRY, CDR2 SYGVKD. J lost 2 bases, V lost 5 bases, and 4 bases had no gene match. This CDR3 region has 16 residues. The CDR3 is CAISKGLAGGQETQYF. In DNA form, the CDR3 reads TGTGCCATCAGTAAAGGACTAGCGGGGGGTCAAGAGACCCAGTACTTC.

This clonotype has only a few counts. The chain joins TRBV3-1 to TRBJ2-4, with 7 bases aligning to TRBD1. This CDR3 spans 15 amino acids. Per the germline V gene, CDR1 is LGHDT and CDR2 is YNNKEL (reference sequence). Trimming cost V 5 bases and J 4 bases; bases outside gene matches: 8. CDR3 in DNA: TGTGCCAGCAGCTATTTGGGGACAGAGAAAAACATTCAGTACTTC. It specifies CASSYLGTEKNIQYF.

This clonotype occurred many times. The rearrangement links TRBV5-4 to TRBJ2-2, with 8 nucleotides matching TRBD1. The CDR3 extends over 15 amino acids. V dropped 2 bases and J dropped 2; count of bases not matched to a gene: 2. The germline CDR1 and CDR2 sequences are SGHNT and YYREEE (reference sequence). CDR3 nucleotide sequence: TGTGCCAGCAGCTTAGGGACAGGAAACACCGGGGAGCTGTTTTTT. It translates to CASSLGTGNTGELFF.

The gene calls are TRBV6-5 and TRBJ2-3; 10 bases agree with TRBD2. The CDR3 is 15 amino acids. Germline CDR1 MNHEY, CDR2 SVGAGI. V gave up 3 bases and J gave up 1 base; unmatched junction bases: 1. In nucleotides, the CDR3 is TGTGCCAGCAGTTATGGGACTAGCGGCACAGATACGCAGTATTTT. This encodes CASSYGTSGTDTQYF.

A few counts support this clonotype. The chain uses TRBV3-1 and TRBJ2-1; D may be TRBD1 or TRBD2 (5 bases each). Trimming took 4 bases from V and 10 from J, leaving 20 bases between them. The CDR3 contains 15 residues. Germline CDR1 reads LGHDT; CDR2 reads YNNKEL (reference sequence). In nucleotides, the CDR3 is TGTGCCAGCAGCCGCTCCCGGGACGGCCTTAGGGAGCAGTTCTTC. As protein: CASSRSRDGLREQFF.

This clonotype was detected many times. The CDR3 DNA follows: TGTGCCAGCAGCCGCCTTGGGCAGTTGGGGTTACAAGAGACCCAGTACTTC. Protein: CASSRLGQLGLQETQYF. V usage is TRBV3-1 and J usage is TRBJ2-5; D is undetermined. The CDR3 is 17 residues long. Germline V gene lookup returns CDR1 LGHDT and CDR2 YNNKEL (reference sequence). The ends were cut back, 4 bases at V and 2 bases at J, with 20 bases in the middle.

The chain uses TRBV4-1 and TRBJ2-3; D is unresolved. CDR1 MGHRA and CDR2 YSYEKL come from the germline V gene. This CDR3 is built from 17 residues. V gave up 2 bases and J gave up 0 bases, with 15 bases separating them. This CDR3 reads CASSQPGVASSTDTQYF. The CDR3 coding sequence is TGCGCCAGCAGCCAACCCGGTGTAGCCTCTAGCACAGATACGCAGTATTTT.

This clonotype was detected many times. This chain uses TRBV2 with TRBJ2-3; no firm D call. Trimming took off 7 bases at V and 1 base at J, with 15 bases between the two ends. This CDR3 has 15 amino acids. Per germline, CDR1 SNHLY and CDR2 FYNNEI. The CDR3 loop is CASIALEWGTDTQYF. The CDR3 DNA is TGTGCCAGCATAGCATTAGAATGGGGCACAGATACGCAGTATTTT.

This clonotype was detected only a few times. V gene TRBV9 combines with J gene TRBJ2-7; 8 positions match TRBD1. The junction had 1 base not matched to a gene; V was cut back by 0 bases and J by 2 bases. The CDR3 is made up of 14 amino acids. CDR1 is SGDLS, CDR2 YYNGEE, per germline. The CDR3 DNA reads TGTGCCAGCAGCGTAGGGGACAGGACCTACGAGCAGTACTTC. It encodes CASSVGDRTYEQYF.

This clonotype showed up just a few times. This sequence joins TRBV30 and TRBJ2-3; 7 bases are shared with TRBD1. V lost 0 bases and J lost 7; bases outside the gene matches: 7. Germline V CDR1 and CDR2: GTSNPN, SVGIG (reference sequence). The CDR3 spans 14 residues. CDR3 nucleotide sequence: TGTGCCTGGAGTGTCTTAATAGGGGGCCATACGCAGTATTTT. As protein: CAWSVLIGGHTQYF. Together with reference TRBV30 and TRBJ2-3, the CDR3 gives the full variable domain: SQTIHQWPATLVQPVGSPLSLECTVEGTSNPNLYWYRQAAGRGLQLLFYSVGIGQISSEVPQNLSASRPQDRQFILSSKKLLLSDSGFYLCAWSVLIGGHTQYFGPGTRLTVL.

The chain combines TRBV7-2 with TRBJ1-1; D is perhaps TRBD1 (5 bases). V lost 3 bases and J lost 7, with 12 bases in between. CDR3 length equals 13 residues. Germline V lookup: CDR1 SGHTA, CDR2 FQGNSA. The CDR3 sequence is CASSFGGAGEAFF. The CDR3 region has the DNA TGTGCCAGCAGCTTTGGAGGGGCAGGTGAAGCTTTCTTT.

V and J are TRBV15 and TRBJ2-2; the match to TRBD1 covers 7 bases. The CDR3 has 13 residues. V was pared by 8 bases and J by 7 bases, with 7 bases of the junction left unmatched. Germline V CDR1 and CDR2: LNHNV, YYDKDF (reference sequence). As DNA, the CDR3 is TGTGCCACCTCGGACAGGTCGGGCGGGGAGCTGTTTTTT. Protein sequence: CATSDRSGGELFF.

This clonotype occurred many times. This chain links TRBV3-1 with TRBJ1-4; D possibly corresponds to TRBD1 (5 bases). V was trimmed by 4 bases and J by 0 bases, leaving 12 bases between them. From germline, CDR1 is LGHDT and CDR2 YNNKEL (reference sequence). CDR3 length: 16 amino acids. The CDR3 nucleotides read TGTGCCAGCAGCCGATGGGACGAGGCAACTAATGAAAAACTGTTTTTT. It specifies CASSRWDEATNEKLFF.

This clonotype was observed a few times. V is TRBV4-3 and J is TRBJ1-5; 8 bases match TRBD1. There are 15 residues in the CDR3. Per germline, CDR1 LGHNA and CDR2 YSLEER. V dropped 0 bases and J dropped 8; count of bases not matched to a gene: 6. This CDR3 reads CASSQESGGEEPQHF. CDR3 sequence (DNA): TGCGCCAGCAGCCAAGAGTCAGGGGGCGAAGAGCCCCAGCATTTT.

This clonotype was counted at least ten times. In nucleotides, the CDR3 is TGTGCCAGCAGCCTCGGGACAGGGGGCGCGAGCTACACCTTC. It translates to CASSLGTGGASYTF. J is TRBJ1-2 and V is TRBV7-6, with 12 nucleotides matching TRBD1. J lost 9 bases, V lost 5 bases, and 7 bases had no gene match. Per germline, CDR1 SGHVS and CDR2 FNYEAQ. The CDR3 totals 14 residues.

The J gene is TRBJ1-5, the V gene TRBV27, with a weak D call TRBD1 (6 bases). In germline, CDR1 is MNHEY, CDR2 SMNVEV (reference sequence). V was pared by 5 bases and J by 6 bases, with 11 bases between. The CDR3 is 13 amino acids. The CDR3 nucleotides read TGTGCCAGCAGTAGCAGGGGTGGTCAGCCCCAGCATTTT. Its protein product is CASSSRGGQPQHF.

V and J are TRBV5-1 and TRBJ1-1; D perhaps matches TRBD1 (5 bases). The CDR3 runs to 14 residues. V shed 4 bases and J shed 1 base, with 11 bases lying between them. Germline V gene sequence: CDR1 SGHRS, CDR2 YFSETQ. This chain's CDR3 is CASSLDIGNTEAFF. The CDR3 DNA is TGCGCCAGCAGCCTGGACATTGGGAACACTGAAGCTTTCTTT.

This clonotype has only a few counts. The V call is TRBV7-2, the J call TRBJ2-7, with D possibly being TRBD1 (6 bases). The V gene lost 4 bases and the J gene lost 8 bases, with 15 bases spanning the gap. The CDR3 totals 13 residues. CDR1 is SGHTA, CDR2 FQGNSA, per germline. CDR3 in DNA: TGTGCCAGCAGCTCCCGGCAGGGGCTTAAGCAGTACGTC. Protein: CASSSRQGLKQYV.